The source of this TCR beta chain is a study of control samples from healthy donors and cancer patients. V shed 6 bases and J shed 0 bases, with 12 bases lying between them. Germline CDR1 KGHSH, CDR2 LQKENI. The CDR3 extends over 15 amino acids. Sequencing was performed with immunoSEQ multiplex PCR; in TCRdb, only in-frame clones are kept and a portion is missing. The sample yields 100,000 to 150,000 clones, about 93% seen once. This receptor was taken from a man in his forties in good health. The rearrangement links TRBV18 to TRBJ1-5; D perhaps matches TRBD1 (6 bases). Sequencing was done on a sample of blood. The CDR3 DNA is TGTGCCAGCTCTTCGACAGGCGATAGCAATCAGCCCCAGCATTTT. Protein: CASSSTGDSNQPQHF.